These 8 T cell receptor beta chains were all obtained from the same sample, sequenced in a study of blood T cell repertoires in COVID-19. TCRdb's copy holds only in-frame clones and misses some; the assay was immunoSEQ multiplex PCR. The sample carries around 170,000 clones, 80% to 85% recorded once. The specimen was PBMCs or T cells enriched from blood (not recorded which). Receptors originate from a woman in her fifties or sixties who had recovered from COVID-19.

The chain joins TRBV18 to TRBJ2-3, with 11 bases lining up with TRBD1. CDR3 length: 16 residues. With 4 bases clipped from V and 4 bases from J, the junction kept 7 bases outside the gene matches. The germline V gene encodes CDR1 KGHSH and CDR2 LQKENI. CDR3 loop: CASSLSGQGASDTQYF. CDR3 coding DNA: TGTGCCAGCTCACTTTCAGGACAGGGGGCCTCAGATACGCAGTATTTT.

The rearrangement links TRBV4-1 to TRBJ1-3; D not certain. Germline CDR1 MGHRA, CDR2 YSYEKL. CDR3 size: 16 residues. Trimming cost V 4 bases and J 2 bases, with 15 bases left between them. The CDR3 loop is CASSPLPRETGNTIYF. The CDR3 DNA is TGCGCCAGCAGCCCCCTCCCGAGAGAGACTGGAAACACCATATATTTT.

CDR3: CASSYQGSDTEAFF. In DNA form, the CDR3 reads TGTGCCAGCAGTTACCAGGGATCGGACACTGAAGCTTTCTTT. V gene TRBV6-6 combines with J gene TRBJ1-1, with D tentatively TRBD1 (5 bases). Per the germline V gene, CDR1 is MNHNY and CDR2 is SVGAGI (reference sequence). V was pared by 2 bases and J by 3 bases, with 10 bases between. The length of the CDR3 is 14 residues.

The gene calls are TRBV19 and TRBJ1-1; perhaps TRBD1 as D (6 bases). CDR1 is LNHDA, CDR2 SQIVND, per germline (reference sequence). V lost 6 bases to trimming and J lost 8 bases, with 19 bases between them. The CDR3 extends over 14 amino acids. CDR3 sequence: CASRGAGPWKEAFF. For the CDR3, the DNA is TGTGCCAGTAGGGGGGCAGGGCCCTGGAAGGAAGCTTTCTTT.

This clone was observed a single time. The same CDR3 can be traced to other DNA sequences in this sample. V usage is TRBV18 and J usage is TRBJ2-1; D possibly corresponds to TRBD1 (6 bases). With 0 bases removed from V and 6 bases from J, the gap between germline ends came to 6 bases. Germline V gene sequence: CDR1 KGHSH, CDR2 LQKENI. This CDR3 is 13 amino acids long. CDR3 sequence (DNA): TGTGCCAGCTCACCACCAGGGGGCAATGAGCAGTTCTTC. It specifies CASSPPGGNEQFF.

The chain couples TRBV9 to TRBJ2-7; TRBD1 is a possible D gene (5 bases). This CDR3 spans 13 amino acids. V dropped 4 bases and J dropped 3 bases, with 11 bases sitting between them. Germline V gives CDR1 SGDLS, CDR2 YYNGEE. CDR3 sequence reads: CASSPWGGYEQYF. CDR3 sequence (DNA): TGTGCCAGCAGCCCTTGGGGCGGCTACGAGCAGTACTTC.

The CDR3 bases are TGTGCCAGCAGCTTCCGGGACAGGGATATCCAGCCCCAGCATTTT. As protein: CASSFRDRDIQPQHF. The rearrangement links TRBV5-6 to TRBJ1-5, with 9 bases that match TRBD1. The CDR3 is 15 amino acids. V trimming: 2 bases; J trimming: 7 bases; junction bases outside the gene matches: 7. From germline, CDR1 is SGHDT and CDR2 YYEEEE. Filled out from reference TRBV5-6 and TRBJ1-5, the complete variable domain reads DAGVTQSPTHLIKTRGQQVTLRCSPKSGHDTVSWYQQALGQGPQFIFQYYEEEERQRGNFPDRFSGHQFPNYSSELNVNALLLGDSALYLCASSFRDRDIQPQHFGDGTRLSIL.

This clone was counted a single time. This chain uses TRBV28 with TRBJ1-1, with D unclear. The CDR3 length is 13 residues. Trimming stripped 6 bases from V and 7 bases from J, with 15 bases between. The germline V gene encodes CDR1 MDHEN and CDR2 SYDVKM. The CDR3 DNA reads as TGTGCCAGCAGCCCACTTGCCCCGAGTGAAGCTTTCTTT. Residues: CASSPLAPSEAFF.